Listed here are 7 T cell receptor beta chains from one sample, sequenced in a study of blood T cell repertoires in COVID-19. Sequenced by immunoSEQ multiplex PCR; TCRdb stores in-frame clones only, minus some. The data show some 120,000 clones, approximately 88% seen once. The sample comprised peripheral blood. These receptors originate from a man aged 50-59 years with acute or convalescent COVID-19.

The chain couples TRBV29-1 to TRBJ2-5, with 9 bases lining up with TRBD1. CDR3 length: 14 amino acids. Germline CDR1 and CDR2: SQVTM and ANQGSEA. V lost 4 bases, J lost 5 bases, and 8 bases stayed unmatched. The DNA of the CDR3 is TGCAGCGTTGGCTCGGGACAGGGTGCCGAGACCCAGTACTTC. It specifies CSVGSGQGAETQYF.

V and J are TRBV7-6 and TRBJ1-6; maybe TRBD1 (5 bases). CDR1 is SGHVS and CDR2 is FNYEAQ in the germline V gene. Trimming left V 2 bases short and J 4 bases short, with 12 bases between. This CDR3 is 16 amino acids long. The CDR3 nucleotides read TGTGCCAGCAGCTTAAATCAGGGAGGTTATAATTCACCCCTCCACTTT. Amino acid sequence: CASSLNQGGYNSPLHF.

The CDR3 reads CASGLVGTGYYEQYF. Here the CDR3 DNA reads TGTGCTAGTGGTTTGGTGGGGACAGGGTACTACGAGCAGTACTTC. This chain uses TRBV12-5 with TRBJ2-7, with 9 bases matching TRBD1. This CDR3 region has 15 residues. Looked up from germline, CDR1 is LGHNT and CDR2 is FRNRAP. Trimming removed 0 bases from V and 3 bases from J; junction bases left unmatched: 3.

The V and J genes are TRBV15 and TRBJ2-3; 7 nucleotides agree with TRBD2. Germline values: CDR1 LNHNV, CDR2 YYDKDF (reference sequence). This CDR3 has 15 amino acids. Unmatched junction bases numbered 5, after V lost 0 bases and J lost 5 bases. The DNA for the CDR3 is TGTGCCACCAGCAGAGAGCGGGAGTCGGGAGATACGCAGTATTTT. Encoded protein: CATSRERESGDTQYF.

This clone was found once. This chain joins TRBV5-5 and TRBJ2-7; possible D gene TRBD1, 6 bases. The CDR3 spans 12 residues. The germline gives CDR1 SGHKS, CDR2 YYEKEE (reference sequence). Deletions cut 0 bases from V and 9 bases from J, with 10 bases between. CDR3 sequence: CASSLEGRGQYF. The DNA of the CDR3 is TGTGCCAGCAGCTTGGAGGGCAGGGGGCAGTACTTC.

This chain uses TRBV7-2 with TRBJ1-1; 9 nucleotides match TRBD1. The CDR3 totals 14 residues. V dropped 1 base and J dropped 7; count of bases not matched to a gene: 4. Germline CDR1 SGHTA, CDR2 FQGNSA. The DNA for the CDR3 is TGTGCCAGCAGCTTAGGACAGGGGGTCCTTGAAGCTTTCTTT. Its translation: CASSLGQGVLEAFF.

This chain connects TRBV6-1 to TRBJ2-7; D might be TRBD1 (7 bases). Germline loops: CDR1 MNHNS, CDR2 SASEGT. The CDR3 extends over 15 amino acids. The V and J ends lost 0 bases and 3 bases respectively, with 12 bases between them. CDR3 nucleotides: TGTGCCAGCAGTGAAGCGGCAGGGGGGATCTACGAGCAGTACTTC. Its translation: CASSEAAGGIYEQYF.